Below are 24 T cell receptor beta chains sequenced from a single sample in a study of T-cell reconstitution after alpha-beta-depleted transplantation in children. Molecular barcoding with unique molecular identifiers was used for the TCRbeta library. TCRdb recomputed calls from the PCR reads with MiXCR, one row per CDR3 protein. This table holds 150,000 to 250,000 distinct CDR3 sequences, roughly 15% found once. The sequenced sample was PBMCs from the stem cell graft donor, obtained from the stem cell graft. Every receptor here comes from a human donor who donated a stem cell graft to a child with acute lymphoblastic leukemia.

This clonotype came up many times. This sequence joins TRBV11-1 and TRBJ2-7; D is unclear. The CDR3 is 13 residues long. From germline, CDR1 is SGHAT and CDR2 FQDESV (reference sequence). Trimming took 3 bases from V and 6 from J, leaving 12 bases between them. The CDR3 here is CASSLMGSGEQYF. CDR3 bases: TGTGCCAGCAGCTTGATGGGTTCGGGCGAGCAGTACTTC.

This clonotype has at least ten counts. The rearrangement links TRBV29-1 to TRBJ2-1; 7 bases fit TRBD2. This CDR3 region has 13 residues. Germline assignment: CDR1 SQVTM and CDR2 ANQGSEA. Germline trimming cut 1 base from V and 11 bases from J; bases unmatched to any gene: 8. CDR3: CSVEVSASGQQFF. In nucleotides, the CDR3 is TGCAGCGTTGAAGTTTCGGCTAGCGGTCAGCAGTTCTTC.

This clonotype was counted between two and nine times. This chain connects TRBV7-8 to TRBJ1-4; 8 positions match TRBD1. The CDR3 runs 14 residues. The germline gives CDR1 SGHVS, CDR2 FQNEAQ. The trim removed 5 bases at V and 7 bases at J, leaving 6 bases unmatched. The CDR3, as DNA: TGTGCCAGCAGCCTTGGGACAGGAGTTGAAAAACTGTTTTTT. Protein product: CASSLGTGVEKLFF.

In its sample, this clonotype was seen many times. As DNA, the CDR3 is TGTGCCAGCAGTTTTGGTATACCCCCAGGGATTAACTATGGCTACACCTTC. This encodes CASSFGIPPGINYGYTF. This chain uses TRBV12-3 or TRBV12-4 with TRBJ1-2, with a weak D call TRBD1 (5 bases). This CDR3 spans 17 amino acids. The V gene lost 3 bases and the J gene lost 1 base, with 18 bases spanning the gap.

The chain links TRBV20-1 to TRBJ2-3, with D possibly TRBD2 on 5 matching bases. With 6 bases removed from V and 6 bases from J, the gap between germline ends came to 19 bases. Germline V gene lookup returns CDR1 DFQATT and CDR2 SNEGSKA (reference sequence). The CDR3 runs 14 residues. In DNA, the CDR3 is TGCAGTGCCGTTTCCGGGAATCAAGGGGATACGCAGTATTTT. It yields the protein CSAVSGNQGDTQYF.

This clonotype showed up many times. This chain links TRBV4-2 with TRBJ1-1; 7 nucleotides line up with TRBD1. The V gene end was trimmed by 4 bases and the J gene end by 4 bases; junction bases not matched to a gene: 0. The CDR3 is 12 amino acids. CDR1 is LGHNA and CDR2 is YNFKEQ in the germline V gene. CDR3 in amino acids: CASSPGGTEAFF. The CDR3 DNA sequence: TGTGCCAGCAGCCCAGGGGGCACTGAAGCTTTCTTT.

The V gene is TRBV6-2 or TRBV6-3, the J gene TRBJ2-7; 13 bases are a match to TRBD2. Germline-derived CDR1 and CDR2 are MNHEY and SVGEGT. The CDR3 consists of 16 residues. Losses at the gene ends were 6 bases for V and 5 bases for J; bases not matched to a gene: 10. CDR3 sequence: CASRKLAGGPIDEQYF. DNA of the CDR3: TGTGCCAGCAGAAAACTAGCGGGAGGGCCTATCGACGAGCAGTACTTC.

The table lists this clonotype with many counts. The chain uses TRBV20-1 and TRBJ2-7; TRBD2 is a possible D gene (6 bases). The CDR3 runs to 13 residues. CDR1 is DFQATT, CDR2 SNEGSKA, per germline (reference sequence). V was trimmed by 3 bases and J by 3 bases, leaving 12 bases between them. The CDR3 is CSASSGRVYEQYF. In DNA form, the CDR3 reads TGCAGTGCTAGCAGCGGGCGGGTCTACGAGCAGTACTTC.

The V and J genes are TRBV18 and TRBJ2-1; D perhaps matches TRBD1 (5 bases). Germline V gives CDR1 KGHSH, CDR2 LQKENI. V dropped 5 bases and J dropped 6 bases, with 11 bases sitting between them. This CDR3 contains 13 residues. CDR3 protein: CASSGQGGNEQFF. CDR3 nucleotide sequence: TGTGCCAGCTCAGGGCAGGGCGGCAATGAGCAGTTCTTC.

This clonotype appeared many times. This chain connects TRBV20-1 to TRBJ2-3; 11 positions match TRBD2. Unmatched junction bases numbered 7, after V lost 6 bases and J lost 2 bases. The CDR3 length is 15 residues. Germline V gene sequence: CDR1 DFQATT, CDR2 SNEGSKA (reference sequence). The CDR3 coding sequence is TGCAGTGCGGGGCCACTAGCGGGAGACACAGATACGCAGTATTTT. This codes for CSAGPLAGDTDTQYF.

This clonotype was detected many times. This chain connects TRBV6-5 to TRBJ2-3; 11 nucleotides line up with TRBD2. The CDR3 is made up of 17 amino acids. The ends lost 0 bases at V and 2 bases at J; junction bases unmatched: 4. Germline CDR1 is MNHEY and CDR2 is SVGAGI. For the CDR3, the DNA is TGTGCCAGCAGTTACTCGATGGGACTAGCGGACACAGATACGCAGTATTTT. Protein sequence: CASSYSMGLADTDTQYF.

This clonotype was seen repeatedly, ten times or more. This chain links TRBV29-1 with TRBJ2-2; TRBD2 matches at 7 bases. V lost 5 bases, J lost 0 bases, and 3 bases stayed unmatched. Germline V gene lookup returns CDR1 SQVTM and CDR2 ANQGSEA. This CDR3 region has 14 residues. CDR3 protein: CSVRGLANTGELFF. The CDR3 nucleotides read TGCAGCGTTAGAGGACTAGCGAACACCGGGGAGCTGTTTTTT.

This clonotype was counted between two and nine times. The gene calls are TRBV12-3 or TRBV12-4 and TRBJ1-2; TRBD1 matches 9 bases. V shed 5 bases and J 5 bases; nucleotides not matched to a gene: 12. This CDR3 region has 16 residues. The CDR3 is CASSKTGQGSSYGYTF. In DNA form, the CDR3 reads TGTGCCAGCAGTAAAACGGGACAGGGATCATCTTATGGCTACACCTTC.

This clonotype was observed many times. The chain is built from TRBV10-3 and TRBJ2-7; 8 bases match TRBD2. Germline CDR1 and CDR2: ENHRY and SYGVKD. The CDR3 has 14 amino acids. The V gene end was trimmed by 3 bases and the J gene end by 3 bases; junction bases not matched to a gene: 4. CDR3 nucleotide sequence: TGTGCCATCAGTGACTCCCGGGAGGGCTACGAGCAGTACTTC. Its translation: CAISDSREGYEQYF.

The chain couples TRBV20-1 to TRBJ2-1; TRBD2 matches 9 bases. Germline CDR1 and CDR2: DFQATT and SNEGSKA (reference sequence). The CDR3 consists of 14 residues. Trimming removed 3 bases from V and 10 bases from J; junction bases left unmatched: 10. The CDR3 nucleotides are TGCAGTGCTAGCAGGGCGGGAGGGCCGAAAGAGCAGTTCTTC. Its protein is CSASRAGGPKEQFF.

The chain is built from TRBV12-3 or TRBV12-4 and TRBJ2-7; 12 bases line up with TRBD2. V lost 2 bases, J lost 5 bases, and 4 bases stayed unmatched. The CDR3 spans 15 residues. The CDR3 spells CASSLRLAGAHEQYF. CDR3 DNA sequence: TGTGCCAGCAGTTTAAGACTAGCGGGAGCCCACGAGCAGTACTTC.

This clonotype has at least ten counts. This chain uses TRBV18 with TRBJ2-7; the D is unclear. CDR1 KGHSH and CDR2 LQKENI come from the germline V gene. V gave up 3 bases and J gave up 4 bases, with 16 bases separating them. This CDR3 is built from 15 residues. As DNA, the CDR3 is TGTGCCAGCTCACCCCCAGGCTGGGGAACTTACGAGCAGTACTTC. This translates into CASSPPGWGTYEQYF.

This clonotype was found many times. The chain combines TRBV24-1 with TRBJ2-2, with unresolved D. The V end was cut by 2 bases, the J end by 2 bases, with 11 bases between. This CDR3 region has 16 residues. Germline assignment: CDR1 KGHDR and CDR2 SFDVKD. This CDR3 is CATSDSQAGNTGELFF. In nucleotides, the CDR3 is TGTGCCACCAGTGATTCCCAGGCTGGTAACACCGGGGAGCTGTTTTTT.

This clonotype was counted ten times or more. The rearrangement joins TRBV4-2 to TRBJ2-7; no clear D gene. CDR1 and CDR2 (germline): LGHNA, YNFKEQ. This CDR3 is built from 14 residues. Deletions cut 2 bases from V and 2 bases from J, with 10 bases between. DNA of the CDR3: TGTGCCAGCAGCCAACAGGTGGTCCCCTACGAGCAGTACTTC. Translating gives CASSQQVVPYEQYF.

This clonotype was recorded many times. The chain has TRBV5-1 and TRBJ2-3; the match to TRBD2 covers 11 bases. CDR3 length: 17 residues. The J segment lost 3 bases and the V segment lost 3 bases, leaving 9 bases of the junction unmatched. CDR1 and CDR2 from the germline V gene are SGHRS and YFSETQ. The CDR3 here is CASSSLAGGPRTDTQYF. CDR3 nucleotide sequence: TGCGCCAGCAGCTCCTTAGCGGGAGGGCCGAGGACAGATACGCAGTATTTT.

The rearrangement links TRBV10-2 to TRBJ1-5; 7 positions match TRBD1. The CDR3 totals 14 residues. Unmatched junction bases numbered 6, after V lost 3 bases and J lost 7 bases. Germline assignment: CDR1 WSHSY and CDR2 SAAADI. CDR3 in amino acids: CASSDRDREQPQHF. The CDR3 DNA reads TGCGCCAGCAGTGACCGTGACAGGGAACAGCCCCAGCATTTT.

This clonotype was seen ten or more times. V and J are TRBV12-3 or TRBV12-4 and TRBJ2-1; no definite D call. CDR3 length: 16 residues. V lost 5 bases and J 1 base, leaving 15 bases between the germline ends. In DNA form, the CDR3 reads TGTGCCAGCAGTCCTTCGTGGGGTAGGTCCTACAATGAGCAGTTCTTC. This translates into CASSPSWGRSYNEQFF.

This clonotype was observed a handful of times. The chain recombines TRBV12-3 or TRBV12-4 with TRBJ2-1; D unclear. This CDR3 has 14 residues. V dropped 5 bases and J dropped 8 bases, with 16 bases sitting between them. The CDR3 spells CASSLVAYLHEQFF. CDR3 sequence (DNA): TGTGCCAGCAGTCTGGTAGCTTATCTCCATGAGCAGTTCTTC.

In its sample, this clonotype was seen many times. The chain carries TRBV5-6 and TRBJ2-5; TRBD1 matches 8 bases. CDR3 size: 13 residues. Germline V gene data show CDR1 as SGHDT and CDR2 as YYEEEE. Losses at the gene ends were 4 bases for V and 8 bases for J; bases not matched to a gene: 7. This chain's CDR3 is CASSIRGQETQYF. DNA for the CDR3: TGTGCCAGCAGCATCAGGGGGCAGGAAACCCAGTACTTC.